Below are 23 T cell receptor beta chains sequenced from a single sample in a study of blood T cell repertoires in COVID-19. Generated by immunoSEQ multiplex PCR, the TCRdb table keeps only in-frame clones and is missing some. Among under 85,000 clones, about four fifths were seen once, and the ten largest hold 3.5% to 4%. Material for sequencing was peripheral blood. The receptors shown here come from a man aged 45-60 years with acute or convalescent COVID-19.

V is TRBV7-9 and J is TRBJ1-2; the D gene is possibly TRBD1 (5 bases). Trimming took off 2 bases at V and 6 bases at J, with 16 bases between the two ends. The CDR3 contains 15 residues. Germline CDR1 reads SEHNR; CDR2 reads FQNEAQ (reference sequence). This CDR3 reads CASSLRGQGLNGYTF. DNA for the CDR3: TGTGCCAGCAGCTTAAGGGGCCAGGGTCTTAATGGCTACACCTTC. The whole variable domain, filled in from reference TRBV7-9 and TRBJ1-2, reads DTGVSQNPRHKITKRGQNVTFRCDPISEHNRLYWYRQTLGQGPEFLTYFQNEAQLEKSRLLSDRFSAERPKGSFSTLEIQRTEQGDSAMYLCASSLRGQGLNGYTFGSGTRLTVV.

The CDR3 DNA follows: TGTGCCAGCAGTCAGGGACTAGCGGGGGCCGGGGAGCTGTTTTTT. This codes for CASSQGLAGAGELFF. The chain uses TRBV6-6 and TRBJ2-2, with 14 bases that match TRBD2. The CDR3 is 15 amino acids. The J segment lost 6 bases and the V segment lost 5 bases, leaving 2 bases of the junction unmatched. Germline assignment: CDR1 MNHNY and CDR2 SVGAGI (reference sequence).

The chain joins TRBV7-2 to TRBJ1-4; 7 positions match TRBD1. CDR1 is SGHTA, CDR2 FQGNSA, per germline. V lost 0 bases and J lost 5; bases outside the gene matches: 6. The CDR3 has 16 amino acids. As DNA, the CDR3 is TGTGCCAGCAGCTTAGCCCTACAGGGGCCAAATGAAAAACTGTTTTTT. Its translation: CASSLALQGPNEKLFF. The full variable domain, its missing parts supplied by reference TRBV7-2 and TRBJ1-4, is GAGVSQSPSNKVTEKGKDVELRCDPISGHTALYWYRQSLGQGLEFLIYFQGNSAPDKSGLPSDRFSAERTGGSVSTLTIQRTQQEDSAVYLCASSLALQGPNEKLFFGSGTQLSVL.

V gene TRBV5-1 combines with J gene TRBJ2-2; the match to TRBD1 covers 9 bases. This CDR3 contains 18 residues. The junction had 11 bases not matched to a gene; V was cut back by 0 bases and J by 5 bases. The germline V gene encodes CDR1 SGHRS and CDR2 YFSETQ. The CDR3 protein is CASSLEKRTGEWTGELFF. The CDR3 DNA is TGCGCCAGCAGCTTGGAAAAGAGGACAGGGGAGTGGACCGGGGAGCTGTTTTTT.

The chain employs TRBV7-8 and TRBJ2-3; D is perhaps TRBD2 (5 bases). This CDR3 is 21 amino acids long. Looked up from germline, CDR1 is SGHVS and CDR2 is FQNEAQ. V was shortened by 1 base and J by 3 bases, with 29 bases between the two germline ends. The CDR3 loop reads CASSLDSGKYNGKHPTDTQYF. The CDR3 nucleotides read TGTGCCAGCAGCTTAGACAGTGGTAAGTATAACGGGAAGCACCCGACAGATACGCAGTATTTT.

The gene calls are TRBV4-1 and TRBJ1-4; no firm D call. V was shortened by 6 bases and J by 6 bases, with 17 bases between the two germline ends. CDR3 length: 15 amino acids. Germline loops: CDR1 MGHRA, CDR2 YSYEKL. CDR3 sequence (DNA): TGCGCCAGCAGGCAAATGGGAGGAGGAGATGAAAAACTGTTTTTT. Its translation: CASRQMGGGDEKLFF.

The V call is TRBV5-4, the J call TRBJ2-5, with D possibly being TRBD1 (6 bases). The CDR3 covers 13 residues. Germline V lookup: CDR1 SGHNT, CDR2 YYREEE (reference sequence). The ends were cut back, 0 bases at V and 5 bases at J, with 8 bases in the middle. The CDR3: CASSLAGVETQYF. In DNA form, the CDR3 reads TGTGCCAGCAGCTTGGCAGGGGTTGAGACCCAGTACTTC.

The V call is TRBV2, the J call TRBJ2-1, with 11 bases that match TRBD1. V was clipped by 2 bases and J by 9 bases; unmatched bases: 6. The CDR3 spans 15 residues. Germline-derived CDR1 and CDR2 are SNHLY and FYNNEI. Here the CDR3 reads CASSERDRGLFEQFF. The CDR3 DNA follows: TGTGCCAGCAGTGAAAGGGACAGGGGGTTGTTTGAGCAGTTCTTC.

As to this clone: Other nucleotide sequences from this sample produce the same CDR3. V usage is TRBV10-3 and J usage is TRBJ2-3; 8 nucleotides agree with TRBD1. Looked up from germline, CDR1 is ENHRY and CDR2 is SYGVKD. This CDR3 is 15 amino acids long. V was pared by 7 bases and J by 1 base, with 7 bases of the junction left unmatched. In DNA form, the CDR3 reads TGTGCCATCACCCCTGACAGGGGCGGCACAGATACGCAGTATTTT. It specifies CAITPDRGGTDTQYF.

Only a few counts were recorded for this clone. The chain links TRBV27 to TRBJ2-5; the D is unclear. The germline V gene has CDR1 MNHEY and CDR2 SMNVEV (reference sequence). There are 16 residues in the CDR3. The germline V and J ends were trimmed by 2 bases and 0 bases, with 13 bases remaining between them. This CDR3 reads CASSLISWRYQETQYF. Here the CDR3 DNA reads TGTGCCAGCAGTTTAATCTCCTGGCGGTACCAAGAGACCCAGTACTTC.

The chain employs TRBV6-1 and TRBJ1-5, with 7 positions matching TRBD1. V lost 3 bases and J lost 0; bases outside the gene matches: 11. CDR1 and CDR2 (germline): MNHNS, SASEGT. The CDR3 is made up of 18 amino acids. The CDR3 coding sequence is TGTGCCAGCAGTGAGGAGGGGGCGGAATGGAATAGCAATCAGCCCCAGCATTTT. Its protein is CASSEEGAEWNSNQPQHF.

This sequence joins TRBV28 and TRBJ1-5, with 8 positions matching TRBD1. The CDR3 runs to 16 residues. Germline CDR1 and CDR2: MDHEN and SYDVKM. After removal of 2 bases from V and 6 bases from J, the junction contained 9 bases not matched to a gene. In DNA, the CDR3 is TGTGCCAGCAGTTTAGTGGCGGACAGGGTGGGTCAGCCCCAGCATTTT. This gives the protein CASSLVADRVGQPQHF.

V usage is TRBV5-4 and J usage is TRBJ2-2; 9 bases match TRBD1. After removal of 3 bases from V and 1 base from J, the junction contained 4 bases not matched to a gene. The CDR3 consists of 16 residues. Germline V gene data show CDR1 as SGHNT and CDR2 as YYREEE (reference sequence). The CDR3 DNA sequence: TGTGCCAGCAGCTCCCCGGGACAGGGGAACACCGGGGAGCTGTTTTTT. Its protein product is CASSSPGQGNTGELFF. The full variable domain, its missing parts supplied by reference TRBV5-4 and TRBJ2-2, is ETGVTQSPTHLIKTRGQQVTLRCSSQSGHNTVSWYQQALGQGPQFIFQYYREEENGRGNFPPRFSGLQFPNYSSELNVNALELDDSALYLCASSSPGQGNTGELFFGEGSRLTVL.

V and J are TRBV9 and TRBJ1-2, with D hard to call. The CDR3 length is 15 residues. CDR1 is SGDLS and CDR2 is YYNGEE in the germline V gene. V was clipped by 4 bases and J by 1 base, with 14 bases between them. The CDR3: CASSTLLEGNYGYTF. In nucleotides, the CDR3 is TGTGCCAGCAGCACCCTTCTTGAGGGTAACTATGGCTACACCTTC.

This clone was found a few times. The V and J genes are TRBV4-1 and TRBJ2-7; D may be TRBD1 (5 bases). Germline V gene lookup returns CDR1 MGHRA and CDR2 YSYEKL. V shed 0 bases and J shed 3 bases, with 6 bases lying between them. The CDR3 runs 13 residues. The chain's CDR3 is CASSQDQGYEQYF. In nucleotides, the CDR3 is TGCGCCAGCAGCCAAGATCAGGGCTACGAGCAGTACTTC.

This clone was observed once. This rearrangement joins TRBV7-8 to TRBJ2-2; 14 bases are shared with TRBD2. The CDR3 is 17 amino acids. CDR1 and CDR2 from the germline V gene are SGHVS and FQNEAQ. V was clipped by 7 bases and J by 7 bases; unmatched bases: 11. CDR3 DNA sequence: TGTGCCAGCACCCGAGGAGGGACTAGCGGGAGTGGCGGGGAGCTGTTTTTT. This codes for CASTRGGTSGSGGELFF.

This clone was seen just once. V gene TRBV4-2 combines with J gene TRBJ1-2, with TRBD1 identical over 8 bases. Germline assignment: CDR1 LGHNA and CDR2 YNFKEQ. The CDR3 runs 19 residues. The junction had 20 bases not matched to a gene; V was cut back by 0 bases and J by 8 bases. The CDR3 is CASSQDKRTGKPSIWGYTF. CDR3 bases: TGTGCCAGCAGCCAAGATAAGAGGACAGGGAAACCCTCGATCTGGGGCTACACCTTC.

This chain uses TRBV11-2 with TRBJ2-7; 7 bases map to TRBD1. CDR3 size: 13 residues. J was trimmed by 9 bases and V by 0 bases; bases with no gene match: 5. Germline V gene lookup returns CDR1 SGHAT and CDR2 FQNNGV. This CDR3 is CASSLEGGRVQYF. DNA of the CDR3: TGTGCCAGCAGCTTAGAAGGGGGCAGGGTGCAGTACTTC. The full variable domain, its missing parts supplied by reference TRBV11-2 and TRBJ2-7, is EAGVAQSPRYKIIEKRQSVAFWCNPISGHATLYWYQQILGQGPKLLIQFQNNGVVDDSQLPKDRFSAERLKGVDSTLKIQPAKLEDSAVYLCASSLEGGRVQYFGPGTRLTVT.

The V call is TRBV7-8, the J call TRBJ1-1; 7 nucleotides match TRBD1. Trimming removed 3 bases from V and 2 bases from J; junction bases left unmatched: 6. The germline gives CDR1 SGHVS, CDR2 FQNEAQ. The CDR3 spans 15 residues. This CDR3 reads CASSLGDRLNTEAFF. CDR3 nucleotide sequence: TGTGCCAGCAGCTTGGGGGACAGACTTAACACTGAAGCTTTCTTT.

V and J are TRBV11-3 and TRBJ2-3; D is perhaps TRBD1 (5 bases). The V end lost 1 base, the J end lost 4 bases, and 12 bases lay between the germline ends. This CDR3 comprises 15 residues. Germline values: CDR1 SGHNT, CDR2 YENEEA. In DNA form, the CDR3 reads TGTGCCAGCAGCTTAGGGCAGGGTGAGGCAGATACGCAGTATTTT. Amino acid sequence: CASSLGQGEADTQYF.

The rearrangement links TRBV30 to TRBJ2-7; TRBD1 matches at 7 bases. CDR1 and CDR2 (germline): GTSNPN, SVGIG (reference sequence). This CDR3 is built from 15 residues. V gave up 3 bases and J gave up 3 bases; unmatched junction bases: 11. This chain's CDR3 is CAWSLSPNRGYEQYF. In DNA form, the CDR3 reads TGTGCCTGGAGCCTCAGCCCGAACAGGGGCTACGAGCAGTACTTC.

The chain couples TRBV18 to TRBJ2-2; TRBD2 agrees at 9 bases. V gave up 0 bases and J gave up 5 bases; unmatched junction bases: 13. The length of the CDR3 is 19 residues. CDR1 is KGHSH and CDR2 is LQKENI in the germline V gene. CDR3 loop: CASSPPGGSGRKETGELFF. Written as DNA, the CDR3 is TGTGCCAGCTCACCACCAGGAGGGAGCGGGAGGAAGGAGACCGGGGAGCTGTTTTTT.

This chain uses TRBV20-1 with TRBJ2-3; D possibly corresponds to TRBD1 (6 bases). Between the trimmed V and J ends, which lost 3 bases and 3 bases, there was a span of 19 bases. Germline values: CDR1 DFQATT, CDR2 SNEGSKA (reference sequence). This CDR3 comprises 16 residues. The CDR3 here is CSASIPGAKGTDTQYF. CDR3 sequence (DNA): TGCAGTGCTAGTATACCAGGGGCCAAGGGGACAGATACGCAGTATTTT.